This is a list of T cell receptor beta chains from one sample in a study of cytomegalovirus exposure and HLA in healthy donors. The assay was immunoSEQ multiplex PCR, and TCRdb's table has in-frame clones only and misses some. The sample holds roughly 190,000 clones, 87% seen once. The material sequenced was PBMCs. The origin of the receptors is a man aged 30 to 45 in good health and CMV-seronegative. Both conserved end residues are part of each CDR3. The order of the fields is J gene, CDR3 length, V gene, CDR3 protein.

J: TRBJ2-6; length: 17; V: TRBV27; CDR3: CASSLTPRRSGANVLTF
J: TRBJ2-5; length: 16; V: TRBV5-5; CDR3: CASSGTSGPYQETRYF
J: .; length: 17; V: TRBV27; CDR3: CASVQDARTGHSYEQYF
J: TRBJ2-1; length: 14; V: TRBV5-1; CDR3: CASSAGTGEYEQFF
J: TRBJ1-3; length: 17; V: TRBV28; CDR3: CASSPALTGAIGYTIYF
J: TRBJ2-7; length: 16; V: TRBV28; CDR3: CGSSLRTSFLSHEQYF
J: TRBJ1-2; length: 14; V: TRBV9; CDR3: CASSVEGTAYGYTF
J: TRBJ1-1; length: 14; V: TRBV6-1; CDR3: CASSDLGAAVEAFF
J: TRBJ1-5; length: 15; V: TRBV7-9; CDR3: CASSLGTGWIQPQHF
J: TRBJ1-4; length: 15; V: TRBV19; CDR3: CASSIESGSNEKLFF
J: TRBJ1-5; length: 14; V: TRBV25-1; CDR3: CASSAGQGNQPQHF
J: TRBJ2-7; length: 15; V: TRBV5-8; CDR3: CASSPLTGGLGEQYF
J: TRBJ2-3; length: 15; V: TRBV4-2; CDR3: CASSQDPRSSDTQYF
J: TRBJ1-1; length: 15; V: TRBV25-1; CDR3: CASSTSRGGDTEAFF
J: TRBJ1-4; length: 14; V: TRBV4-1; CDR3: CASSQGQRNEKLFF
J: TRBJ1-3; length: 16; V: TRBV27; CDR3: CASSLIGTGSGNTIYF
J: TRBJ1-1; length: 13; V: TRBV11-3; CDR3: CASSFRGGTEAFF
J: TRBJ2-6; length: 17; V: TRBV15; CDR3: CATSREAGPSGANVLTF
J: TRBJ2-3; length: 13; V: TRBV28; CDR3: CASSLGPTDTQYF
J: TRBJ1-4; length: 14; V: TRBV10-3; CDR3: CATAADTTNEKLFF
J: TRBJ2-1; length: 16; V: TRBV7-6; CDR3: CASSLGPGVSYNEQFF
J: TRBJ1-5; length: 13; V: TRBV18; CDR3: CASSAATGQPQHF
J: TRBJ1-2; length: 12; V: TRBV14; CDR3: CASSQQNYGYTF
J: TRBJ1-1; length: 15; V: TRBV14; CDR3: CASSQGWRGLTEAFF
J: TRBJ1-1; length: 16; V: TRBV6-5; CDR3: CASSSGQGQVNTEAFF
J: TRBJ1-4; length: 15; V: TRBV6-5; CDR3: CASSYRQGTGEKLFF
J: TRBJ1-2; length: 14; V: TRBV29-1; CDR3: CSVKFQGADYGYTF
J: TRBJ2-1; length: 12; V: TRBV6-5; CDR3: CASSGTYNEQFF
J: TRBJ2-5; length: 16; V: TRBV2; CDR3: CASSTRLAGGGETQYF
J: TRBJ2-3; length: 16; V: TRBV5-1; CDR3: CASTYWAGARTDTQYF
J: TRBJ2-5; length: 17; V: TRBV28; CDR3: CASSGWRGTGVPETQYF
J: TRBJ2-1; length: 17; V: TRBV27; CDR3: CATYPQEGTGYYNEQFF
J: TRBJ2-7; length: 17; V: TRBV7-8; CDR3: CASSRKPGQRLSYEQYF
J: TRBJ1-1; length: 15; V: TRBV10-3; CDR3: CAISQTDPWGTEAFF
J: TRBJ2-1; length: 16; V: TRBV4-1; CDR3: CASSRTGTGLGDEQFF
J: TRBJ2-1; length: 15; V: TRBV30; CDR3: CAWSSPGSSYNEQFF
J: TRBJ2-1; length: 15; V: TRBV11-2; CDR3: CASSGSGVSYNEQFF
J: TRBJ2-4; length: 14; V: TRBV7-2; CDR3: CASSLEAQRGIQYF
J: TRBJ1-4; length: 15; V: TRBV6-5; CDR3: CASSQTGGAGEKLFF
J: TRBJ1-2; length: 17; V: TRBV5-6; CDR3: CASSLEVLDRVDYGYTF
J: TRBJ2-3; length: 15; V: TRBV6-4; CDR3: CASSDSGGRADTQYF
J: TRBJ1-5; length: 15; V: TRBV28; CDR3: CASSLSMGPYRPQHF
J: TRBJ2-7; length: 11; V: TRBV30; CDR3: CARQGVYEQYF
J: TRBJ2-1; length: 15; V: TRBV7-9; CDR3: CASSGQPYSYNEQFF
J: TRBJ2-7; length: 14; V: TRBV5-1; CDR3: CASSLVGQGYEQYF
J: TRBJ2-2; length: 20; V: TRBV12-1; CDR3: CASSCLTGTSGGGNTGELFF
J: TRBJ1-2; length: 13; V: TRBV2; CDR3: CASSAMQGLGYTF
J: TRBJ1-2; length: 14; V: TRBV9; CDR3: CASSVDGQGVSYTF
J: TRBJ2-3; length: 14; V: TRBV7-2; CDR3: CASSPALVSDTQYF
J: TRBJ2-5; length: 16; V: TRBV9; CDR3: CANSAIPTGSQETQYF
J: TRBJ1-2; length: 14; V: TRBV6-5; CDR3: CASIEGPVGGGYTF
J: TRBJ2-7; length: 15; V: TRBV14; CDR3: CASSRHRVPPYEQYF
J: TRBJ2-1; length: 14; V: TRBV27; CDR3: CASSFLNQGNEQFF
J: TRBJ2-7; length: 15; V: TRBV11-2; CDR3: CASSLAGTGSSEQYF
J: TRBJ1-3; length: 13; V: TRBV7-9; CDR3: CASRGQGRNTIYF
J: TRBJ2-7; length: 13; V: TRBV18; CDR3: CASSREAGSEQYF
J: TRBJ2-7; length: 14; V: TRBV6-5; CDR3: CASSYSPGRYEQYF
J: TRBJ1-6; length: 16; V: TRBV11-2; CDR3: CASSLVPGGLTSPLHF